These 18 T cell receptor beta chains were sequenced from one sample in a study of cytomegalovirus exposure and HLA in healthy donors. The data were produced by immunoSEQ multiplex PCR, yet TCRdb's version contains in-frame clones alone and is incomplete. There are over 100,000 clones in the sample; about 95% occur only once, and 0.89% lies in the top ten. The source material was PBMCs. These receptors were collected from a woman between 18 and 30 years old in good health and CMV-seronegative.

V usage is TRBV7-2 and J usage is TRBJ2-7, with TRBD2 identical over 8 bases. CDR1 is SGHTA, CDR2 FQGNSA, per germline. J gave up 11 bases and V 5 bases, and 17 bases lay outside the gene matches. The CDR3 consists of 15 residues. The CDR3 region is CASSPGVAGFPREYF. CDR3 DNA: TGTGCCAGCAGCCCCGGGGTAGCGGGATTCCCGAGGGAGTACTTC.

CDR3 nucleotides: TGTGCCAGCAGTTTATCCCCGTCTAACTATGGCTACACCTTC. The encoded protein is CASSLSPSNYGYTF. The rearrangement joins TRBV27 to TRBJ1-2; no reliable D call. Per the germline V gene, CDR1 is MNHEY and CDR2 is SMNVEV (reference sequence). This CDR3 has 14 residues. V shed 0 bases and J shed 0 bases, with 5 bases lying between them.

The chain has TRBV11-3 and TRBJ2-5, with D possibly TRBD1 on 6 matching bases. The CDR3 extends over 14 amino acids. Per germline, CDR1 SGHNT and CDR2 YENEEA. Trimming stripped 3 bases from V and 1 base from J, with 9 bases between. The CDR3 region is CASSLGASQETQYF. In nucleotides, the CDR3 is TGTGCCAGCAGCTTGGGGGCAAGCCAAGAGACCCAGTACTTC.

The V gene is TRBV21-1, the J gene TRBJ2-1; the table's D call of TRBD1 was not tested on the DNA. TRBV21-1 is classified as a pseudogene. The CDR3 is 13 amino acids. The CDR3 spells CASKELLGWEQFF. CDR3 nucleotide sequence: TGTGCCAGCAAGGAATTGCTGGGCTGGGAGCAGTTCTTC.

The V and J genes are TRBV19 and TRBJ1-5, with TRBD1 identical over 8 bases. Germline trimming cut 4 bases from V and 3 bases from J; bases unmatched to any gene: 5. The CDR3 consists of 15 residues. CDR1 LNHDA and CDR2 SQIVND come from the germline V gene (reference sequence). The CDR3 DNA follows: TGTGCCAGTAGTACCGCAGGGGGCTTCAATCAGCCCCAGCATTTT. Protein sequence: CASSTAGGFNQPQHF. Drawing the rest from reference TRBV19 and TRBJ1-5, the complete variable domain is DGGITQSPKYLFRKEGQNVTLSCEQNLNHDAMYWYRQDPGQGLRLIYYSQIVNDFQKGDIAEGYSVSREKKESFPLTVTSAQKNPTAFYLCASSTAGGFNQPQHFGDGTRLSIL.

V usage is TRBV5-6 and J usage is TRBJ2-7; 11 nucleotides line up with TRBD1. V was clipped by 4 bases and J by 4 bases; unmatched bases: 10. The germline V gene encodes CDR1 SGHDT and CDR2 YYEEEE. The CDR3 totals 16 residues. The CDR3 loop reads CASSGWTGGAKYEQYF. The CDR3 DNA reads TGTGCCAGCAGCGGATGGACAGGGGGCGCGAAGTACGAGCAGTACTTC.

This chain links TRBV6-6 with TRBJ2-7, with D perhaps matching TRBD1 (6 bases). V lost 2 bases and J lost 0, with 11 bases in between. The V gene's germline CDR1 is MNHNY and CDR2 SVGAGI (reference sequence). This CDR3 comprises 15 residues. The CDR3 nucleotides are TGTGCCAGCAGTTACGGGACACATAGCTCCTACGAGCAGTACTTC. This translates into CASSYGTHSSYEQYF.

The rearrangement joins TRBV11-3 to TRBJ1-3; D is ambiguous. Germline values: CDR1 SGHNT, CDR2 YENEEA. Trimming took off 5 bases at V and 5 bases at J, with 7 bases between the two ends. This CDR3 contains 12 residues. The CDR3 protein is CASSLYRNTIYF. Here the CDR3 DNA reads TGTGCCAGCAGCCTCTACCGAAACACCATATATTTT.

The rearrangement uses TRBV6-1 and TRBJ2-1; weak D call: TRBD2 (7 bases). The CDR3 runs 18 residues. Deletions cut 3 bases from V and 3 bases from J, with 21 bases between. Per germline, CDR1 MNHNS and CDR2 SASEGT. CDR3 in amino acids: CASSDKRGGDPIYNEQFF. The CDR3 DNA follows: TGTGCCAGCAGTGATAAGAGGGGGGGGGATCCCATCTACAATGAGCAGTTCTTC.

The V call is TRBV20-1, the J call TRBJ2-7, with D maybe TRBD2 (5 bases). CDR1 and CDR2 from the germline V gene are DFQATT and SNEGSKA (reference sequence). Trimming cost V 6 bases and J 6 bases, with 9 bases left between them. This CDR3 is 10 amino acids long. Here the CDR3 DNA reads TGCAGTGCCCTAGCCCTCGAGCAGTACTTC. This sequence encodes CSALALEQYF.

The chain uses TRBV5-4 and TRBJ2-7, with 8 nucleotides matching TRBD2. Per germline, CDR1 SGHNT and CDR2 YYREEE (reference sequence). Trimming took 5 bases from V and 2 from J; bases not matched to a gene: 3. The CDR3 runs 13 residues. The CDR3 sequence: CASSIAGTYEQYF. The CDR3 nucleotides are TGTGCCAGCAGTATAGCGGGGACCTACGAGCAGTACTTC.

The chain couples TRBV6-5 to TRBJ2-7; tentatively, D is TRBD2 (6 bases). Deletions cut 4 bases from V and 5 bases from J, with 9 bases between. The CDR3 spans 12 residues. Germline values: CDR1 MNHEY, CDR2 SVGAGI. CDR3 coding DNA: TGTGCCAGCAGTTGGGGACTCAACGAGCAGTACTTC. Encoded protein: CASSWGLNEQYF.

J is TRBJ1-6 and V is TRBV5-1; 7 bases map to TRBD1. The germline V gene encodes CDR1 SGHRS and CDR2 YFSETQ. The junction had 7 bases not matched to a gene; V was cut back by 6 bases and J by 7 bases. This CDR3 has 14 residues. The CDR3: CASTFQQGNSPLHF. In DNA, the CDR3 is TGCGCCAGCACATTTCAACAGGGGAATTCACCCCTCCACTTT.

The chain couples TRBV27 to TRBJ2-1, with D unresolved. This CDR3 spans 14 amino acids. Germline CDR1 and CDR2: MNHEY and SMNVEV (reference sequence). Deletions cut 2 bases from V and 0 bases from J, with 5 bases between. Here the CDR3 DNA reads TGTGCCAGCAGTTTAGTGAGCTCCTACAATGAGCAGTTCTTC. Encoded protein: CASSLVSSYNEQFF.

The rearrangement links TRBV5-6 to TRBJ2-7; D perhaps matches TRBD1 (6 bases). The CDR3 sequence is 11 residues long. The germline V gene has CDR1 SGHDT and CDR2 YYEEEE. V was pared by 3 bases and J by 10 bases, with 11 bases between. CDR3 DNA sequence: TGTGCCAGCAGCTCCAGGGGTAATCAGTACTTC. Its protein is CASSSRGNQYF.

The gene calls are TRBV7-6 and TRBJ1-4, with TRBD1 identical over 7 bases. The CDR3 is made up of 17 amino acids. J lost 3 bases, V lost 4 bases, and 11 bases had no gene match. CDR1 and CDR2 from the germline V gene are SGHVS and FNYEAQ. As DNA, the CDR3 is TGTGCCAGCAGCTCCACGGGGACAGAGGGCCCTAATGAAAAACTGTTTTTT. This gives the protein CASSSTGTEGPNEKLFF. The variable domain in full, with the rest retrieved from reference TRBV7-6 and TRBJ1-4, is GAGVSQSPRYKVTKRGQDVALRCDPISGHVSLYWYRQALGQGPEFLTYFNYEAQQDKSGLPNDRFSAERPEGSISTLTIQRTEQRDSAMYRCASSSTGTEGPNEKLFFGSGTQLSVL.

The chain uses TRBV28 and TRBJ1-2; D is ambiguous. Germline V lookup: CDR1 MDHEN, CDR2 SYDVKM. The CDR3 is made up of 13 amino acids. V was clipped by 7 bases and J by 7 bases, with 16 bases between them. The DNA for the CDR3 is TGTGCCAGCACAGGCCCTACTTTACGTGGCTACACCTTC. Translating it yields CASTGPTLRGYTF.

The chain carries TRBV2 and TRBJ2-5; 14 positions match TRBD2. Trimming at V came to 9 bases and at J to 4 bases, leaving 7 bases not matched to a gene. Germline values: CDR1 SNHLY, CDR2 FYNNEI. The CDR3 length is 15 residues. The DNA of the CDR3 is TGTGCCAGTGTGGGGACTAGCGGGAGTGGAGAGACCCAGTACTTC. This encodes CASVGTSGSGETQYF.